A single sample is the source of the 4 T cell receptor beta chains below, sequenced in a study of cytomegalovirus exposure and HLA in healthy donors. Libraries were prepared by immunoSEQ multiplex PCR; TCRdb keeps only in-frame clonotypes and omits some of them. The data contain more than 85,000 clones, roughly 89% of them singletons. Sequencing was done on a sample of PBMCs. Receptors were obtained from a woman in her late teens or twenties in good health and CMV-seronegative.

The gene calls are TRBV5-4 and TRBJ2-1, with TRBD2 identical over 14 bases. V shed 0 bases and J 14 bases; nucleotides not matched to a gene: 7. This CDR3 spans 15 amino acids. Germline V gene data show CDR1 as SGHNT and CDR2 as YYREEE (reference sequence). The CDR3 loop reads CASSLVGTSGSGKFF. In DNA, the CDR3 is TGTGCCAGCAGCTTGGTAGGGACTAGCGGGAGTGGGAAGTTCTTC.

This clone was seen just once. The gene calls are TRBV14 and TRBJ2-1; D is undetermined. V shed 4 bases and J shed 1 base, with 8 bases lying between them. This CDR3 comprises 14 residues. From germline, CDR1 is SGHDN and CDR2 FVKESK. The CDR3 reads CASSPDGSYNEQFF. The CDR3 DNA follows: TGTGCCAGCAGCCCCGACGGGTCCTACAATGAGCAGTTCTTC.

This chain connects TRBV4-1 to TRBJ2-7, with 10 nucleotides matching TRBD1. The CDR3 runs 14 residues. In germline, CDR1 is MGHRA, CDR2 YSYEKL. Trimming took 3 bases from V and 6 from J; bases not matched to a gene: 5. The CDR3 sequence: CASSHYRDRGEQYF. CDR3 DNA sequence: TGCGCCAGCAGCCACTACCGGGACAGGGGCGAGCAGTACTTC.

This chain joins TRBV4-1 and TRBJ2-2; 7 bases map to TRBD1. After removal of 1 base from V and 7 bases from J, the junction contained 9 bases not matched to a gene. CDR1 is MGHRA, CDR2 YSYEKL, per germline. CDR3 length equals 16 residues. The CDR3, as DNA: TGCGCCAGCAGCCAAGTGGGGACAGAAGTAGTCGGGGAGCTGTTTTTT. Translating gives CASSQVGTEVVGELFF.